This record covers a single TCR beta chain. Every donor provided one blood sample measuring 2.5 ml. Added by template switching were UMIs that each held a 6-nucleotide sample barcode. With the 5' RACE reads reprocessed, TCRdb shows one record per CDR3 protein and no DNA. This repertoire includes about 110,000 distinct CDR3 sequences. Germline CDR1 is DFQATT and CDR2 is SNEGSKA (reference sequence). The CDR3 spans 16 residues. The data are from a study of monozygotic twins with inflammatory bowel disease. This TCR derives from a human donor with ulcerative colitis or Crohn's disease, or a healthy co-twin of an affected twin (not recorded which). The sequenced sample was blood. The chain recombines TRBV20-1 with TRBJ1-5; TCRdb calls TRBD1, which cannot be checked without DNA. The CDR3 reads CSAILTGRDSNQPQHF.